The present TCR beta chain was sequenced within a study of blood T cell repertoires in COVID-19. The CDR3 covers 17 residues. Germline CDR1 reads SEHNR; CDR2 reads FQNEAQ (reference sequence). After removal of 1 base from V and 4 bases from J, the junction contained 13 bases not matched to a gene. In the authors' methods: Amplification of reference gene primers was used by the study to estimate nucleated cell counts. This table comes from immunoSEQ multiplex PCR, and its TCRdb copy is limited to in-frame clones, with some not included. V and J calls and clone size are as listed in that table; D and trimming were resolved from the DNA. The table lists tens of thousands of clones, approximately 81% of them singletons.

This receptor was identified in a woman older than 75 with acute or convalescent COVID-19. The chain combines TRBV7-9 with TRBJ2-7, with 7 nucleotides matching TRBD1. Sequencing input: peripheral blood. This CDR3 reads CASSLVAGGFLRYEQYF. CDR3 nucleotides: TGTGCCAGCAGCTTAGTGGCAGGGGGATTCCTAAGATACGAGCAGTACTTC. The full variable domain, with the rest looked up from reference TRBV7-9 and TRBJ2-7, is DTGVSQNPRHKITKRGQNVTFRCDPISEHNRLYWYRQTLGQGPEFLTYFQNEAQLEKSRLLSDRFSAERPKGSFSTLEIQRTEQGDSAMYLCASSLVAGGFLRYEQYFGPGTRLTVT.